The clone carrying this T cell receptor beta chain has just a few counts. Its antigen is not identified. These data are taken from a study of T cells in Graves' hyperthyroidism and ophthalmopathy. Study as a whole: Peripheral blood was secured at the point of initial diagnosis, before any treatment. Study-level points and caveats: The blood repertoire included most of the expanded thyroid clonotypes above 0.001.

The germline V gene has CDR1 DFQATT and CDR2 SNEGSKA (reference sequence). The CDR3 sequence is 13 residues long. With V trimmed by 5 bases and J by 7 bases, 9 bases remained unmatched. More than 8.5 ml of fresh peripheral blood supplied the PBMCs. TCR beta CDR3 regions were amplified from RNA. Researchers ran a first-round RT-PCR on the TCR CDR3 using the HTBI primer set. TCRdb used MiXCR to reprocess the multiplex PCR reads, holding one entry per CDR3 protein. The table records about 580,000 distinct CDR3 sequences, approximately 15% of them present only once. The chain is built from TRBV20-1 and TRBJ2-7; 9 bases are a match to TRBD1. This TCR derives from a young woman with Graves' hyperthyroidism that later progressed to Graves' ophthalmopathy. Sample: blood. This chain's CDR3 is CSAGRGQGVEQYF. DNA of the CDR3: TGCAGTGCTGGCCGGGGACAGGGAGTGGAGCAGTACTTC.